A selection of T cell receptor beta chains follows, all from one sample in a study of blood T cells in healthy people across ages. TCRdb ran MiXCR on the 5' RACE reads and lists one entry per CDR3 protein. The table shows under 1,000,000 distinct CDR3 sequences, with about 37% occurring only once. The sequenced sample was blood. The origin of the receptors is a man between 18 and 29 years old in good health. CDR3s include the opening cysteine and the closing phenylalanine or tryptophan. The D gene is left open where the match is weak. Part of the rows lack a size; the others show once, few, many or a class for expanded clones.

CDR3aa: CASSTTLGVVELFF; CDR3nt: TGTGCCAGCAGCACTACCCTTGGGGTCGTGGAGCTGTTTTTT; abundance: few; d_gene: .; j_gene: TRBJ2-2; v_gene: TRBV7-2
CDR3aa: CASSYPPPSGATLSSYNEQFF; CDR3nt: TGTGCCAGCAGTTACCCACCGCCTTCTGGGGCAACCTTGAGCTCCTACAATGAGCAGTTCTTC; abundance: few; d_gene: .; j_gene: TRBJ2-1; v_gene: TRBV28
CDR3aa: CASRPRPTGNYGYTF; CDR3nt: TGTGCCAGCAGACCTCGTCCAACCGGGAACTATGGCTACACCTTC; abundance: once; d_gene: .; j_gene: TRBJ1-2; v_gene: TRBV7-9
CDR3aa: CASGFSEQYF; CDR3nt: TGTGCTAGTGGTTTCAGTGAGCAGTACTTC; abundance: .; d_gene: .; j_gene: TRBJ2-7; v_gene: TRBV12-5
CDR3aa: CSASDGPQEAQCF; CDR3nt: TGCAGTGCTAGTGACGGACCCCAAGAGGCCCAGTGCTTC; abundance: once; d_gene: .; j_gene: TRBJ2-7; v_gene: TRBV20-1
CDR3aa: CSARGGGASYEQYF; CDR3nt: TGCAGTGCTAGAGGTGGGGGGGCCTCCTACGAGCAGTACTTC; abundance: few; d_gene: .; j_gene: TRBJ2-7; v_gene: TRBV20-1
CDR3aa: CASSQSSGGLLQDTQYF; CDR3nt: TGCGCCAGCAGCCAGTCTTCGGGGGGGCTTTTACAAGATACGCAGTATTTT; abundance: many; d_gene: TRBD2; j_gene: TRBJ2-3; v_gene: TRBV4-3
CDR3aa: CASSQSQGQGNQPQHF; CDR3nt: TGCGCCAGCAGCCAAAGCCAGGGACAGGGCAATCAGCCCCAGCATTTT; abundance: .; d_gene: TRBD1; j_gene: TRBJ1-5; v_gene: TRBV4-3
CDR3aa: CSARDRGRLTF; CDR3nt: TGCAGTGCTAGAGACAGGGGGCGCCTGACTTTC; abundance: .; d_gene: TRBD1; j_gene: TRBJ2-6; v_gene: TRBV20-1
CDR3aa: CASVFNLHQPQHF; CDR3nt: TGTGCCAGCGTTTTCAATCTACATCAGCCCCAGCATTTT; abundance: .; d_gene: .; j_gene: TRBJ1-5; v_gene: TRBV12-3/TRBV12-4
CDR3aa: CASSPALRYEQYF; CDR3nt: TGTGCCAGCAGCCCCGCCCTCAGGTACGAGCAGTACTTC; abundance: few; d_gene: .; j_gene: TRBJ2-7; v_gene: TRBV12-3/TRBV12-4
CDR3aa: CASSQDRGPIPNYGYTF; CDR3nt: TGCGCCAGCAGCCAGGACAGGGGGCCGATCCCTAACTATGGCTACACCTTC; abundance: few; d_gene: TRBD1; j_gene: TRBJ1-2; v_gene: TRBV4-1
CDR3aa: CASSLRLAGLNEQYF; CDR3nt: TGCGCCAGCAGCCTACGACTAGCGGGCCTCAATGAGCAGTACTTC; abundance: few; d_gene: TRBD2; j_gene: TRBJ2-4; v_gene: TRBV4-3
CDR3aa: CASSPGLQGRGYTF; CDR3nt: TGTGCCAGCAGTCCGGGACTCCAAGGGAGGGGCTACACCTTC; abundance: .; d_gene: .; j_gene: TRBJ1-2; v_gene: TRBV27
CDR3aa: CASEGQGARGYTF; CDR3nt: TGTGCCAGCGAGGGACAGGGGGCGCGTGGCTACACCTTC; abundance: .; d_gene: TRBD1; j_gene: TRBJ1-2; v_gene: TRBV28
CDR3aa: CASSLGTDAQYF; CDR3nt: TGTGCCAGCAGTTTAGGCACAGATGCGCAGTATTTT; abundance: .; d_gene: .; j_gene: TRBJ2-3; v_gene: TRBV12-3/TRBV12-4
CDR3aa: CSATPLARGTDTQYF; CDR3nt: TGCAGTGCTACCCCACTAGCGCGGGGCACAGATACGCAGTATTTT; abundance: few; d_gene: TRBD2; j_gene: TRBJ2-3; v_gene: TRBV20-1
CDR3aa: CASSLEGRYEQYF; CDR3nt: TGTGCCAGCAGCTTGGAGGGGCGGTACGAGCAGTACTTC; abundance: many; d_gene: .; j_gene: TRBJ2-7; v_gene: TRBV5-5
CDR3aa: CASQGEDTQYF; CDR3nt: TGTGCCAGCCAGGGGGAAGATACGCAGTATTTT; abundance: .; d_gene: TRBD1; j_gene: TRBJ2-3; v_gene: TRBV9
CDR3aa: CSAIATVQGPAPQHF; CDR3nt: TGCAGTGCTATAGCCACAGTGCAGGGCCCCGCGCCCCAGCATTTT; abundance: .; d_gene: .; j_gene: TRBJ1-5; v_gene: TRBV20-1
CDR3aa: CSSGDLGNNEQYF; CDR3nt: TGCAGCTCCGGGGACCTTGGAAACAATGAGCAGTACTTC; abundance: few; d_gene: .; j_gene: TRBJ2-7; v_gene: TRBV29-1
CDR3aa: CASSIPTGGGYTF; CDR3nt: TGTGCCAGCAGCATACCGACGGGGGGGGGCTACACCTTC; abundance: few; d_gene: .; j_gene: TRBJ1-2; v_gene: TRBV12-3/TRBV12-4
CDR3aa: CSARGQRGDTEAFF; CDR3nt: TGCAGTGCTAGGGGGCAAAGGGGTGACACTGAAGCTTTCTTT; abundance: .; d_gene: .; j_gene: TRBJ1-1; v_gene: TRBV20-1
CDR3aa: CASSETGVDYGYTF; CDR3nt: TGTGCCAGCAGTGAAACAGGGGTTGACTATGGCTACACCTTC; abundance: .; d_gene: TRBD1; j_gene: TRBJ1-2; v_gene: TRBV25-1
CDR3aa: CASSQGDKYQPQHF; CDR3nt: TGCGCCAGCAGCCAGGGGGACAAGTATCAGCCCCAGCATTTT; abundance: few; d_gene: .; j_gene: TRBJ1-5; v_gene: TRBV4-1
CDR3aa: CASSLTGGVNYGYTF; CDR3nt: TGCGCCAGCAGCCTTACGGGGGGCGTTAACTATGGCTACACCTTC; abundance: .; d_gene: .; j_gene: TRBJ1-2; v_gene: TRBV4-1
CDR3aa: CASSYSTYNEQYF; CDR3nt: TGTGCCAGCAGTTACTCCACATACAATGAGCAGTACTTC; abundance: .; d_gene: .; j_gene: TRBJ2-5; v_gene: TRBV6-2/TRBV6-3
CDR3aa: CASSLLTYEQYF; CDR3nt: TGTGCCAGCAGTTTATTGACCTACGAGCAGTACTTC; abundance: .; d_gene: .; j_gene: TRBJ2-7; v_gene: TRBV12-3/TRBV12-4
CDR3aa: CASSWGPEGTGELFF; CDR3nt: TGCGCCAGCAGCTGGGGTCCGGAAGGCACCGGGGAGCTGTTTTTT; abundance: .; d_gene: .; j_gene: TRBJ2-2; v_gene: TRBV5-1
CDR3aa: CATSDPDWEDTQYF; CDR3nt: TGTGCCACCAGTGACCCGGACTGGGAAGATACGCAGTATTTT; abundance: .; d_gene: .; j_gene: TRBJ2-3; v_gene: TRBV24-1
CDR3aa: CSARLAGGLSGAQYF; CDR3nt: TGCAGTGCTAGACTAGCGGGGGGCCTCTCCGGGGCCCAGTACTTC; abundance: few; d_gene: TRBD2; j_gene: TRBJ2-5; v_gene: TRBV20-1
CDR3aa: CASRPSGAEQYF; CDR3nt: TGTGCCAGCAGACCTTCAGGGGCCGAGCAGTACTTC; abundance: .; d_gene: .; j_gene: TRBJ2-7; v_gene: TRBV12-3/TRBV12-4
CDR3aa: CASSSNRGHSNQPQHF; CDR3nt: TGTGCCAGCAGTTCAAACAGGGGGCACAGCAATCAGCCCCAGCATTTT; abundance: .; d_gene: TRBD1; j_gene: TRBJ1-5; v_gene: TRBV27
CDR3aa: CASGTGTDGYTF; CDR3nt: TGCGCCAGCGGCACAGGGACAGACGGCTACACCTTC; abundance: .; d_gene: TRBD1; j_gene: TRBJ1-2; v_gene: TRBV5-1
CDR3aa: CASNSQSTYEQYF; CDR3nt: TGTGCCAGCAACTCACAGTCCACCTACGAGCAGTACTTC; abundance: .; d_gene: .; j_gene: TRBJ2-7; v_gene: TRBV6-2/TRBV6-3
CDR3aa: CASSIEGPTTYEQYF; CDR3nt: TGTGCCAGCAGCATAGAGGGACCGACCACCTACGAGCAGTACTTC; abundance: .; d_gene: .; j_gene: TRBJ2-7; v_gene: TRBV7-9